One and the same sample provided the 6 T cell receptor beta chains below, sequenced in a study of blood T cell repertoires in COVID-19 (dated by TCRdb to between 2020 and 2021). Preparation of the library involved the immunoSEQ multiplex PCR assay. TCRdb took this table from immuneACCESS and kept in-frame rearrangements with V and J called. Such tables lack part of the clones; where checked against another copy, unresolved V genes explain under half of the gap, and the rest is unexplained. Within this sample are roughly 69,000 clones, with more than 75% of them counted one time only. Approximately 15% of the sample is in the top ten clones. The source material was peripheral blood. All receptors come from a man in his 60s with COVID-19, enrolled during active disease.

This clone was picked up many times. In DNA form, the CDR3 reads TGTGCCAGCAGGCCGACAGGGGGACATGGCTACACCTTC. It codes for CASRPTGGHGYTF. The chain couples TRBV27 to TRBJ1-2; 9 nucleotides align to TRBD1. V dropped 6 bases and J dropped 6; count of bases not matched to a gene: 5. Germline V lookup: CDR1 MNHEY, CDR2 SMNVEV (reference sequence). The length of the CDR3 is 13 residues.

The V call is TRBV2, the J call TRBJ1-5; TRBD1 is a possible D gene (6 bases). V gave up 6 bases and J gave up 4 bases, with 13 bases separating them. CDR1 is SNHLY, CDR2 FYNNEI, per germline. This CDR3 region has 14 residues. CDR3 DNA sequence: TGTGCCAGCAGCCCGACGACAGGTAATCAGCCCCAGCATTTT. Protein sequence: CASSPTTGNQPQHF.

This clone was found many times. The chain couples TRBV6-6 to TRBJ1-5; no reliable D call. The CDR3 has 13 amino acids. V lost 4 bases and J 5 bases, leaving 9 bases between the germline ends. Germline V CDR1 and CDR2: MNHNY, SVGAGI (reference sequence). The CDR3 DNA sequence: TGTGCCAGCAGTTTAGAACAGCATCAGCCCCAGCATTTT. It encodes CASSLEQHQPQHF.

The J gene is TRBJ2-7, the V gene TRBV27, with 12 bases that match TRBD2. The CDR3 length is 17 residues. The V gene end was trimmed by 1 base and the J gene end by 6 bases; junction bases not matched to a gene: 10. Germline V CDR1 and CDR2: MNHEY, SMNVEV (reference sequence). CDR3 amino acids: CASSLLPWTSGISEQYF. CDR3 DNA: TGTGCCAGCAGTTTATTACCCTGGACTAGCGGGATATCCGAGCAGTACTTC.

The table lists this clone with a count of one. The chain recombines TRBV27 with TRBJ1-1, with D uncertain. Trimming left V 2 bases short and J 4 bases short, with 11 bases between. The CDR3 consists of 14 residues. Germline V gene sequence: CDR1 MNHEY, CDR2 SMNVEV (reference sequence). The CDR3 DNA follows: TGTGCCAGCAGTTTAGTGGGCGGAGGCACTGAAGCTTTCTTT. Residues: CASSLVGGGTEAFF.

The V call is TRBV4-2, the J call TRBJ2-5; the match to TRBD2 covers 9 bases. Germline V CDR1 and CDR2: LGHNA, YNFKEQ. The ends lost 0 bases at V and 5 bases at J; junction bases unmatched: 7. The CDR3 is 16 amino acids. The CDR3 sequence: CASSQDLAGVSETQYF. The DNA for the CDR3 is TGTGCCAGCAGCCAAGATTTAGCGGGAGTTTCGGAGACCCAGTACTTC.